This is a list of T cell receptor beta chains from one sample in a study of blood T cell repertoires in COVID-19. This table comes from immunoSEQ multiplex PCR, and its TCRdb copy is limited to in-frame clones, with some not included. The sample has around 130,000 clones, roughly four fifths seen once; the top ten hold over 7%. The sample comprised peripheral blood. These receptors all stem from a human donor in a cohort sampled during active COVID-19. Each CDR3 is given with its conserved first and last residue. The D gene is left open where the match is weak. Expanded clones are given a class, and other clones once, few, many or no size at all.

D: -; size: -; J: TRBJ2-7; V: TRBV5-8; CDR3: CASRFTGSVYEQYF; DNA: TGTGCCAGCAGATTCACAGGATCGGTGTACGAGCAGTACTTC
D: -; size: -; J: TRBJ2-5; V: TRBV7-9; CDR3: CASSLSRGGETQYF; DNA: TGTGCCAGCAGCTTAAGTCGCGGTGGAGAGACCCAGTACTTC
D: TRBD1; size: -; J: TRBJ2-7; V: TRBV28; CDR3: CASSALTGWGPYEQYF; DNA: TGTGCCAGCAGTGCGTTGACAGGGTGGGGTCCCTACGAGCAGTACTTC
D: -; size: -; J: TRBJ2-7; V: TRBV28; CDR3: CASSTAGGGREQYF; DNA: TGTGCCAGCAGCACGGCTGGCGGAGGTCGGGAGCAGTACTTC
D: TRBD1; size: -; J: TRBJ2-7; V: TRBV5-1; CDR3: CASSPTGTDPYEQYF; DNA: TGCGCCAGCAGCCCAACCGGGACAGACCCCTACGAGCAGTACTTC
D: TRBD1; size: -; J: TRBJ1-1; V: TRBV7-9; CDR3: CASSLGDRASFTEAFF; DNA: TGTGCCAGCAGCTTAGGGGACAGGGCGTCGTTCACTGAAGCTTTCTTT
D: -; size: -; J: TRBJ2-7; V: TRBV25-1; CDR3: CASSDPGTGAYEQYF; DNA: TGTGCCAGCAGTGATCCCGGGACTGGGGCCTACGAGCAGTACTTC
D: -; size: -; J: TRBJ2-7; V: TRBV3-1/TRBV3-2; CDR3: CASSQDYKRGRGEQYF; DNA: TGTGCCAGCAGCCAGGACTACAAAAGGGGGAGGGGCGAGCAGTACTTC
D: TRBD2; size: -; J: TRBJ2-5; V: TRBV7-2; CDR3: CASSFQRGGTETQYF; DNA: TGTGCCAGCAGCTTCCAGCGGGGGGGCACTGAGACCCAGTACTTC
D: -; size: -; J: TRBJ1-1; V: TRBV6-5; CDR3: CASTFTGNTEAFF; DNA: TGTGCCAGCACTTTTACAGGGAACACTGAAGCTTTCTTT
D: TRBD1; size: -; J: TRBJ2-7; V: TRBV6-5; CDR3: CASSDRGYYEQYF; DNA: TGTGCCAGCAGCGACAGGGGGTACTACGAGCAGTACTTC
D: TRBD2; size: -; J: TRBJ2-7; V: TRBV27; CDR3: CASSLTSGSSYEQYF; DNA: TGTGCCAGCAGTCTCACTAGCGGCTCCTCCTACGAGCAGTACTTC
D: -; size: -; J: TRBJ1-3; V: TRBV11-2; CDR3: CASSLASSGNTIYF; DNA: TGTGCCAGCAGCTTAGCTAGCTCTGGAAACACCATATATTTT
D: TRBD2; size: -; J: TRBJ2-7; V: TRBV27; CDR3: CASSFRAGGEQYF; DNA: TGTGCCAGCAGTTTTAGGGCGGGGGGCGAGCAGTACTTC
D: -; size: -; J: TRBJ2-6; V: TRBV9; CDR3: CASSASSRANVLTF; DNA: TGTGCCAGCAGCGCCAGTAGCCGGGCCAACGTCCTGACTTTC
D: -; size: -; J: TRBJ1-4; V: TRBV6-1; CDR3: CASSEAAGRHEKLFF; DNA: TGTGCCAGCAGTGAAGCGGCGGGCCGTCATGAAAAACTGTTTTTT
D: TRBD1; size: few; J: TRBJ2-2; V: TRBV6-5; CDR3: CATFRTGGRDGELFF; DNA: TGTGCCACCTTTCGGACAGGGGGTAGGGACGGGGAGCTGTTTTTT
D: TRBD1; size: once; J: TRBJ1-2; V: TRBV9; CDR3: CASSVESLGQAYTF; DNA: TGTGCCAGCAGCGTAGAATCGTTGGGACAGGCCTACACCTTC
D: -; size: -; J: TRBJ2-7; V: TRBV4-1; CDR3: CASSQGGSLYEQYF; DNA: TGCGCCAGCAGCCAAGGGGGCTCACTCTACGAGCAGTACTTC
D: -; size: -; J: TRBJ2-7; V: TRBV3-1/TRBV3-2; CDR3: CASSQGGGYEQYF; DNA: TGTGCCAGCAGCCAAGGAGGCGGGTACGAGCAGTACTTC
D: -; size: -; J: TRBJ2-7; V: TRBV19; CDR3: CASSISGGRNEQYF; DNA: TGTGCCAGTAGTATATCGGGGGGCCGCAACGAGCAGTACTTC
D: TRBD2; size: -; J: TRBJ2-7; V: TRBV4-1; CDR3: CASSLERGPSYEQYF; DNA: TGCGCCAGCAGCCTCGAGCGGGGTCCCTCCTACGAGCAGTACTTC
D: TRBD2; size: -; J: TRBJ2-7; V: TRBV28; CDR3: CASRPIAGGSYEQYF; DNA: TGTGCCAGCAGGCCCATAGCGGGAGGCTCCTACGAGCAGTACTTC
D: -; size: -; J: TRBJ1-2; V: TRBV6-5; CDR3: CASSYSNGIYGYTF; DNA: TGTGCCAGCAGTTACTCGAACGGTATCTATGGCTACACCTTC
D: -; size: -; J: TRBJ1-3; V: TRBV30; CDR3: CAWSPQPTIAGDTIYF; DNA: TGTGCCTGGAGTCCTCAGCCGACTATTGCTGGGGACACCATATATTTT
D: TRBD1; size: -; J: TRBJ1-6; V: TRBV6-6; CDR3: CASSYRQGGSPLHF; DNA: TGTGCCAGCAGTTACCGCCAGGGGGGTTCACCCCTCCACTTT
D: -; size: -; J: TRBJ2-7; V: TRBV6-5; CDR3: CASSYSTRPYEQYF; DNA: TGTGCCAGCAGTTACTCGACTAGGCCCTACGAGCAGTACTTC